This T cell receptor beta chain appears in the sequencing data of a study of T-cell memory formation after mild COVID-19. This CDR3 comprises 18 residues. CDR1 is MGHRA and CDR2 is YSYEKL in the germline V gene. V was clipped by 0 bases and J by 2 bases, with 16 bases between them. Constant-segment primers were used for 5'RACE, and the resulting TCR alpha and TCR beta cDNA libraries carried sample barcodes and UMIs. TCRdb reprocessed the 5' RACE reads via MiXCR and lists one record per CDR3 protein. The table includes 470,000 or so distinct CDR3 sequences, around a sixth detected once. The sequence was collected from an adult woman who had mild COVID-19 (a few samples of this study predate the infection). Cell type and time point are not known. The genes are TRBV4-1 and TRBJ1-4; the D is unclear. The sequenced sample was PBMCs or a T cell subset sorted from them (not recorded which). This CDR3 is CASSQEGLWGSTNEKLFF. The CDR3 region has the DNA TGCGCCAGCAGCCAAGAAGGCTTATGGGGTTCGACTAATGAAAAACTGTTTTTT.